This paragraph covers one T cell receptor (beta chain) sequence. Its antigen remains unknown. Germline and genes: mouse. The observed sequence ends 4 residues before the CDR3 terminus, with the missing tail filled in from the germline J gene. Extracted RNA was reverse transcribed, and the resulting cDNA served as sequencing template. The data were produced by immunoSEQ multiplex PCR, yet TCRdb's version contains in-frame clones alone and is incomplete. The repertoire yields over 100,000 clones, none seen only once; the top ten contain 20%. The data are from a study of CD8+ T cells in alopecia areata. About the study: Graft recipients were roughly 7-10-week-old female C3H/HeJ mice, and donor skin originated from approximately 6-13-month-old C3H/HeJ mice with spontaneous alopecia. Study-level points and caveats: Sequencing of scalp tissue also captures the resident alphabeta T cells of normal skin. Higher clonality was seen in lesional scalp than in normal scalp, especially in alopecia totalis/universalis. Sharing of TCR sequences between patients (possibly for HLA-related reasons) was less clear than in mice.

CDR1 is NSQYPW and CDR2 is LRSPGD in the germline V gene (reference sequence). This CDR3 has 15 residues. V lost 0 bases, J lost 5 bases, and 10 bases lay in between. This receptor was taken from a C3H/HeJ mouse with alopecia areata. The MHC haplotype of this mouse line is H2-k. Material for sequencing was lesional skin. The chain carries TRBV1 and TRBJ1-4; D is perhaps TRBD1 (5 bases). The CDR3 loop reads CTCSADGGWNERLFF. CDR3 DNA (partial): TGCACCTGCAGTGCAGATGGGGGGTGGAACGAA.